This TCR beta chain emerged from a study of glioma-infiltrating T cells. Study-wide results and limits: Very few CDR3 sequences were shared between tissue and blood. Non-neoplastic patients had below-expected tissue-blood divergence, while all gliomas exceeded expectation.

This clonotype appeared many times. No antigen is known for it. Being one base from a much bigger clone, this may be a read error. V was pared by 3 bases and J by 4 bases, with 12 bases between. The CDR3 totals 13 residues. Germline V gene lookup returns CDR1 DFQATT and CDR2 SNEGSKA (reference sequence). Amplification of TCR alpha and beta CDR3 regions from RNA used iRepertoire nested multiplex PCR. For one-step reverse transcription and amplification, about 85-400 ng of tissue mRNA or PBMC total RNA was used. TCRdb fed the multiplex PCR reads into MiXCR, producing one record per CDR3 protein. The table lists some 10,000 distinct CDR3 sequences, 45% to 65% of them singletons.

The chain combines TRBV20-1 with TRBJ1-1; no definite D call. The sequence derives from a human donor with low-grade glioma or glioblastoma, undergoing nonglioma brain surgery, or in good health (not recorded which). Source material: glioma tissue, nonneoplastic brain tissue, or PBMCs (not recorded which). DNA of the CDR3: TGCAGTGCTAGGAAAGGGCAGTTCACTGAAGCTTTCTTT. Protein sequence: CSARKGQFTEAFF.